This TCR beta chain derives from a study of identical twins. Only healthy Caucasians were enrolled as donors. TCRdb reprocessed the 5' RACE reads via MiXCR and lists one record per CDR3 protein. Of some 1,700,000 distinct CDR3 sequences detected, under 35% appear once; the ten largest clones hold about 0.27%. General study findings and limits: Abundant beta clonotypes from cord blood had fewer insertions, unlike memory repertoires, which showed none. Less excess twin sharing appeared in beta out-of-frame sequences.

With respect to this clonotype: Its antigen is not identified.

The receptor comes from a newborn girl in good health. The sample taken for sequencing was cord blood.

CDR3 coding DNA: TGCAGTGCTAGAGACCCCAATAGCGGGGGGGCGTCCTACGAGCAGTACTTC. This translates into CSARDPNSGGASYEQYF. The rearrangement joins TRBV20-1 to TRBJ2-7; 11 bases line up with TRBD2. Germline V lookup: CDR1 DFQATT, CDR2 SNEGSKA (reference sequence). CDR3 length equals 17 residues. V shed 0 bases and J 1 base; nucleotides not matched to a gene: 8.